Detailed here is one T cell receptor beta chain. No antigen is known for it. The sample is drawn from a study of T cell repertoires in cytomegalovirus infection. Background on the study: Recently described HLA-C-restricted plus well-studied HLA-B-restricted CMV epitopes were used. Public TCR beta signatures provided an indication of both CMV infection and a matching HLA type. Study-wide results and caveats: Dominant in the ex vivo response were TCR beta clonotypes restricted by HLA-C and specific for CMV. Summed frequency of shared TCR beta families picked out CMV carriers who also had the relevant HLA.

This CDR3 is built from 12 residues. Germline V CDR1 and CDR2: MDHEN, SYDVKM. V was cut by 3 bases and J by 6 bases, with 8 bases left in between. TCRdb analysed the reads with MiXCR anew, one entry per CDR3 protein. Of some 920,000 distinct CDR3 sequences detected, approximately 31% appear once; the ten largest clones hold about an eighth. Sequences were derived from cultured CD8+ T cells from PBMCs, sampled from culture after CMV antigen stimulation. The genes are TRBV28 and TRBJ1-1, with no clear D. The sequence came from a human donor in good health (CMV status not recorded). Some clones in this sample may be carry-over from other donors' samples. This CDR3 is CASSFRFPEAFF. DNA of the CDR3: TGTGCCAGCAGTTTCAGGTTCCCTGAAGCTTTCTTT.